The entry that follows covers one T cell receptor (beta chain) sequence. The sample is drawn from a study of blood T cell repertoires in COVID-19. Generated by immunoSEQ multiplex PCR, the TCRdb table keeps only in-frame clones and is missing some. The sample records 120,000 to 150,000 clones, about 90% being singletons. V lost 10 bases to trimming and J lost 5 bases; unmatched junction nucleotides: 7. The CDR3 runs to 13 residues. The chain couples TRBV12-3 or TRBV12-4 to TRBJ1-4; TRBD1 matches at 7 bases. The TCR comes from a man aged 50 to 60 who had recovered from COVID-19. The source material was peripheral blood. The CDR3 nucleotides are TGTGCCACCCGATCGGACAGGAATGAAAAACTGTTTTTT. Translating it yields CATRSDRNEKLFF.